This T cell receptor beta chain came from a study of OX40 agonist ivuxolimab in advanced cancers. Study as a whole: Enrollees could have had prior anti-PD-1, anti-PD-L1 or anti-CTLA-4 therapy, which 40% to 45% had received. General study findings and limits: The study did not work out the antigen specificity of the expanded peripheral T cells. Averaging showed that CD8+ T cells had more expanded clones than CD4+ did.

The CDR3 loop spans 14 amino acids. With 3 bases removed from V and 4 bases from J, the gap between germline ends came to 9 bases. Germline values: CDR1 SGHNT, CDR2 YENEEA. Remarks on this clone: The antigen is not known.

Sequencing was performed with immunoSEQ multiplex PCR; in TCRdb, only in-frame clones are kept and a portion is missing. This table has tens of thousands of clones, roughly 94% appearing once. The sequencing used CD4+ or CD8+ T cells sorted from blood, collected in a trial of the OX40 agonist ivuxolimab. The sequence was obtained from an adult with an advanced solid tumor such as melanoma, head and neck, liver or kidney cancer. The rearrangement uses TRBV11-3 and TRBJ2-2; D remains ambiguous. CDR3 protein: CASSFVKGTGELFF. CDR3 sequence (DNA): TGTGCCAGCAGCTTCGTAAAGGGCACCGGGGAGCTGTTTTTT.